The 22 T cell receptor beta chains reported below all come from one sample, sequenced in a study of OX40 agonist ivuxolimab in advanced cancers. Here immunoSEQ multiplex PCR was the method, and the copy in TCRdb shows in-frame clones only, minus some. The table shows over 45,000 clones, with around 83% occurring only once. Here the sequenced sample was CD4+ or CD8+ T cells sorted from blood, taken in a trial of the OX40 agonist ivuxolimab. Receptors were obtained from an adult with an advanced solid tumor such as melanoma, head and neck, liver or kidney cancer.

This chain links TRBV2 with TRBJ2-4; D call uncertain. The length of the CDR3 is 13 residues. Germline V CDR1 and CDR2: SNHLY, FYNNEI. V was trimmed by 4 bases and J by 6 bases, leaving 10 bases between them. The CDR3 loop reads CASSVANPNIQYF. In DNA, the CDR3 is TGTGCCAGCAGTGTGGCTAATCCAAACATTCAGTACTTC.

V gene TRBV5-1 combines with J gene TRBJ2-6; D is ambiguous. Trimming took 6 bases from V and 0 from J, leaving 7 bases between them. The CDR3 runs 14 residues. Germline CDR1 is SGHRS and CDR2 is YFSETQ. DNA of the CDR3: TGCGCCAGCACCCACGCCTCTGGGGCCAACGTCCTGACTTTC. Amino acid sequence: CASTHASGANVLTF.

The gene calls are TRBV18 and TRBJ2-1; D remains ambiguous. Per germline, CDR1 KGHSH and CDR2 LQKENI. V gave up 2 bases and J gave up 6 bases, with 8 bases separating them. CDR3 length equals 13 residues. CDR3 sequence: CASSPRQTNEQFF. The CDR3 nucleotides read TGTGCCAGCTCACCAAGGCAGACCAATGAGCAGTTCTTC.

This rearrangement joins TRBV6-5 to TRBJ2-7, with 9 bases that match TRBD1. The V segment lost 5 bases and the J segment 2 bases; nucleotides outside the gene matches: 7. The CDR3 is 15 residues long. Germline V gene lookup returns CDR1 MNHEY and CDR2 SVGAGI. CDR3 in DNA: TGTGCCAGCAGTCTCGGACAGGGGAGCCCCTACGAGCAGTACTTC. This codes for CASSLGQGSPYEQYF.

This chain links TRBV2 with TRBJ2-2, with no clear D. This CDR3 has 13 amino acids. Trimming shortened V by 9 bases and J by 6 bases, and 14 bases separated the two germline ends. Germline lookup yields CDR1 SNHLY and CDR2 FYNNEI. The CDR3 DNA reads TGTGCCAGTAGTTTAGTAAACGCCGGGGAGCTGTTTTTT. Its protein product is CASSLVNAGELFF.

The V gene is TRBV27, the J gene TRBJ2-1; 7 bases fit TRBD1. The CDR3 has 15 amino acids. V shed 4 bases, J shed 4 bases, and the junction held 7 bases outside the gene matches. Germline V gene lookup returns CDR1 MNHEY and CDR2 SMNVEV (reference sequence). The CDR3 sequence is CASSSTGVGYNEQFF. Here the CDR3 DNA reads TGTGCCAGCAGTTCTACAGGGGTGGGGTACAATGAGCAGTTCTTC.

The V call is TRBV6-1, the J call TRBJ1-4; maybe TRBD1 (6 bases). CDR1 is MNHNS, CDR2 SASEGT, per germline. Trimming stripped 4 bases from V and 8 bases from J, with 14 bases between. This CDR3 comprises 14 residues. The CDR3 DNA reads as TGTGCCAGCAGTGTAACGGGGGCACGAGAAAAACTGTTTTTT. Its translation is CASSVTGAREKLFF.

The chain uses TRBV5-1 and TRBJ1-2; the match to TRBD1 covers 10 bases. The V gene end was trimmed by 4 bases and the J gene end by 5 bases; junction bases not matched to a gene: 8. This CDR3 has 15 residues. Germline V lookup: CDR1 SGHRS, CDR2 YFSETQ. In nucleotides, the CDR3 is TGCGCCAGCAGCGGACCGGGACAGGGGAGTTATGGCTACACCTTC. Protein sequence: CASSGPGQGSYGYTF.

This clone came up once. The chain links TRBV5-1 to TRBJ1-1; 7 positions match TRBD1. CDR1 is SGHRS and CDR2 is YFSETQ in the germline V gene. The trim removed 5 bases at V and 8 bases at J, leaving 12 bases unmatched. This CDR3 spans 14 amino acids. The CDR3 reads CASSYEPSTGEAFF. CDR3 in DNA: TGCGCCAGCAGTTACGAACCATCGACAGGGGAAGCTTTCTTT. Using reference TRBV5-1 and TRBJ1-1 for the parts outside the CDR3, the full variable domain is KAGVTQTPRYLIKTRGQQVTLSCSPISGHRSVSWYQQTPGQGLQFLFEYFSETQRNKGNFPGRFSGRQFSNSRSEMNVSTLELGDSALYLCASSYEPSTGEAFFGQGTRLTVV.

V usage is TRBV7-8 and J usage is TRBJ1-1, with 8 bases lining up with TRBD1. The V gene's germline CDR1 is SGHVS and CDR2 FQNEAQ. Trimming at V came to 5 bases and at J to 1 base, leaving 3 bases not matched to a gene. This CDR3 comprises 14 residues. CDR3 protein: CASSVDRGNTEAFF. In DNA form, the CDR3 reads TGTGCCAGCAGCGTCGACAGGGGGAACACTGAAGCTTTCTTT.

This clone was recorded once. The gene calls are TRBV7-9 and TRBJ1-4; 7 bases align to TRBD1. CDR3 size: 15 residues. Germline V CDR1 and CDR2: SEHNR, FQNEAQ (reference sequence). The junction had 4 bases not matched to a gene; V was cut back by 5 bases and J by 1 base. The CDR3 bases are TGTGCCAGCAGCGTGACAGGGAGAACTAATGAAAAACTGTTTTTT. Amino acids: CASSVTGRTNEKLFF.

The chain is built from TRBV6-1 and TRBJ1-2, with D unresolved. CDR1 and CDR2 from the germline V gene are MNHNS and SASEGT. The CDR3 has 13 amino acids. Trimming took off 9 bases at V and 2 bases at J, with 13 bases between the two ends. In DNA, the CDR3 is TGTGCCAGTCGGGAGGGAGAGAACTATGGCTACACCTTC. As protein: CASREGENYGYTF.

The chain links TRBV7-9 to TRBJ1-5; D is unresolved. CDR3 length: 15 amino acids. With 0 bases removed from V and 1 base from J, the gap between germline ends came to 7 bases. CDR1 is SEHNR and CDR2 is FQNEAQ in the germline V gene (reference sequence). This CDR3 is CASSLAAGSNQPQHF. Here the CDR3 DNA reads TGTGCCAGCAGCTTAGCCGCGGGAAGCAATCAGCCCCAGCATTTT. Full variable domain (rest looked up from reference TRBV7-9 and TRBJ1-5): DTGVSQNPRHKITKRGQNVTFRCDPISEHNRLYWYRQTLGQGPEFLTYFQNEAQLEKSRLLSDRFSAERPKGSFSTLEIQRTEQGDSAMYLCASSLAAGSNQPQHFGDGTRLSIL.

This chain uses TRBV23-1 with TRBJ1-3; the D is unclear. Being an ORF, TRBV23-1 has a function that is uncertain. The CDR3 spans 16 residues. Trimming removed 0 bases at V and 0 bases at J, with 9 bases between. CDR3 in amino acids: CASSQSGQSSGNTIYF. The CDR3 DNA reads as TGCGCCAGCAGTCAATCGGGCCAGAGCTCTGGAAACACCATATATTTT.

The chain uses TRBV6-1 and TRBJ2-3; 9 bases match TRBD2. CDR3 length equals 16 residues. Germline V gene lookup returns CDR1 MNHNS and CDR2 SASEGT. V lost 4 bases and J lost 8; bases outside the gene matches: 13. The CDR3 nucleotides are TGTGCCAGCAGTGTTAGGAGCGGGGGGATTTCGGGTACGCAGTATTTT. Protein: CASSVRSGGISGTQYF.

The chain uses TRBV5-6 and TRBJ2-7; 9 nucleotides line up with TRBD1. Germline values: CDR1 SGHDT, CDR2 YYEEEE. Trimming at V came to 4 bases and at J to 4 bases, leaving 12 bases not matched to a gene. This CDR3 spans 16 amino acids. The CDR3, as DNA: TGTGCCAGCAGCATCACCGGGACAGGGATTGGTTACGAGCAGTACTTC. Its translation is CASSITGTGIGYEQYF.

This chain connects TRBV27 to TRBJ1-5; no firm D call. The CDR3 is 14 residues long. Per the germline V gene, CDR1 is MNHEY and CDR2 is SMNVEV (reference sequence). V shed 4 bases and J shed 6 bases, with 13 bases lying between them. The CDR3, as DNA: TGTGCCAGCAGTTCAGTTGTGGGTTCTCAGCCCCAGCATTTT. The encoded protein is CASSSVVGSQPQHF.

The rearrangement links TRBV5-4 to TRBJ2-3, with no clear D. CDR1 is SGHNT and CDR2 is YYREEE in the germline V gene (reference sequence). Trimming removed 4 bases at V and 4 bases at J, with 19 bases between. This CDR3 region has 16 residues. The CDR3 DNA is TGTGCCAGCAGCCCCCCCCCGCCCCTACGCGCAGATACGCAGTATTTT. It specifies CASSPPPPLRADTQYF. The whole variable domain, remainder taken from reference TRBV5-4 and TRBJ2-3, is ETGVTQSPTHLIKTRGQQVTLRCSSQSGHNTVSWYQQALGQGPQFIFQYYREEENGRGNFPPRFSGLQFPNYSSELNVNALELDDSALYLCASSPPPPLRADTQYFGPGTRLTVL.

CDR3 sequence: CASRATGNNYGYTF. The CDR3 region has the DNA TGTGCCAGCAGAGCTACAGGGAATAACTATGGCTACACCTTC. V gene TRBV6-1 combines with J gene TRBJ1-2; maybe TRBD1 (6 bases). The germline V gene has CDR1 MNHNS and CDR2 SASEGT. The CDR3 sequence is 14 residues long. V dropped 6 bases and J dropped 1 base, with 12 bases sitting between them.

This clone was observed a handful of times. This sequence joins TRBV19 and TRBJ1-1, with 7 positions matching TRBD1. The V gene end was trimmed by 5 bases and the J gene end by 3 bases; junction bases not matched to a gene: 3. The length of the CDR3 is 13 residues. The germline V gene has CDR1 LNHDA and CDR2 SQIVND (reference sequence). As DNA, the CDR3 is TGTGCCAGTAGTCCCAGGGGGGACACTGAAGCTTTCTTT. This gives the protein CASSPRGDTEAFF.

CDR3 sequence (DNA): TGTGCCAGCAGCGCTAGGGACCACGTCTATGGCTACACCTTC. Residues: CASSARDHVYGYTF. The genes are TRBV6-1 and TRBJ1-2; tentative D call: TRBD1 (5 bases). V was clipped by 6 bases and J by 4 bases, with 15 bases between them. The CDR3 consists of 14 residues. CDR1 MNHNS and CDR2 SASEGT come from the germline V gene.

The chain joins TRBV19 to TRBJ1-5; D unresolved. The germline gives CDR1 LNHDA, CDR2 SQIVND (reference sequence). The V and J ends lost 5 bases and 0 bases respectively, with 11 bases between them. The CDR3 contains 15 residues. CDR3 residues: CASSVGYNSNQPQHF. CDR3 DNA: TGTGCCAGTAGTGTGGGTTATAATAGCAATCAGCCCCAGCATTTT.